The next 21 T cell receptor beta chains were all read from a single sample in a study of blood T cell repertoires in COVID-19. Profiled with immunoSEQ multiplex PCR; TCRdb holds only in-frame clones, not every one. Among 250,000 to 400,000 clones listed, more than 75% were seen once. Sequenced input: PBMCs or T cells enriched from blood (not recorded which). All receptors come from a man between 60 and 75 years old who had recovered from COVID-19.

The V call is TRBV7-2, the J call TRBJ1-6, with TRBD1 matching 8 bases. This CDR3 comprises 14 residues. The V gene's germline CDR1 is SGHTA and CDR2 FQGNSA. V trimming: 7 bases; J trimming: 8 bases; junction bases outside the gene matches: 7. The CDR3 bases are TGTGCCAGCATCACCGGACAGGGACATTCACCCCTCCACTTT. Amino acids: CASITGQGHSPLHF. The full variable domain, in which reference TRBV7-2 and TRBJ1-6 provide the parts outside the CDR3, is GAGVSQSPSNKVTEKGKDVELRCDPISGHTALYWYRQSLGQGLEFLIYFQGNSAPDKSGLPSDRFSAERTGGSVSTLTIQRTQQEDSAVYLCASITGQGHSPLHFGNGTRLTVT.

This clone was found once. V is TRBV19 and J is TRBJ1-2; D perhaps matches TRBD1 (6 bases). Germline values: CDR1 LNHDA, CDR2 SQIVND (reference sequence). Trimming stripped 9 bases from V and 0 bases from J, with 17 bases between. There are 15 residues in the CDR3. The chain's CDR3 is CASAGERLANYGYTF. CDR3 nucleotides: TGTGCCAGCGCAGGGGAAAGGCTAGCTAACTATGGCTACACCTTC.

The CDR3 region has the DNA TGCGCCAGCAGCCAACAGAGGACAGAAAACTATGGCTACACCTTC. Amino acids: CASSQQRTENYGYTF. V gene TRBV4-3 combines with J gene TRBJ1-2; maybe TRBD1 (6 bases). The V and J ends lost 2 bases and 2 bases respectively, with 12 bases between them. This CDR3 spans 15 amino acids. The germline V gene encodes CDR1 LGHNA and CDR2 YSLEER.

The chain combines TRBV10-1 with TRBJ2-5, with D possibly being TRBD2 (5 bases). Trimming took 3 bases from V and 5 from J, leaving 10 bases between them. The CDR3 has 13 residues. The germline gives CDR1 WNHNN, CDR2 SYGVQD (reference sequence). CDR3 nucleotide sequence: TGCGCCAGCAGTGATCTCGAGGGCGAGACCCAGTACTTC. Translated: CASSDLEGETQYF.

The chain combines TRBV4-1 with TRBJ2-3; no clear D gene. V was cut by 1 base and J by 0 bases, with 5 bases left in between. The CDR3 sequence is 14 residues long. Germline V gene sequence: CDR1 MGHRA, CDR2 YSYEKL. The CDR3 protein is CASSQVTSTDTQYF. The CDR3 nucleotides read TGCGCCAGCAGCCAAGTTACTAGCACAGATACGCAGTATTTT.

This chain joins TRBV9 and TRBJ1-6; D ambiguous. The CDR3 runs 15 residues. Germline V gene sequence: CDR1 SGDLS, CDR2 YYNGEE. V shed 5 bases and J shed 0 bases, with 9 bases lying between them. CDR3 bases: TGTGCCAGCAGGTCCGGTAGCTCCTATAATTCACCCCTCCACTTT. Its protein is CASRSGSSYNSPLHF. Looking up the rest from reference TRBV9 and TRBJ1-6 gives the full variable domain: DSGVTQTPKHLITATGQRVTLRCSPRSGDLSVYWYQQSLDQGLQFLIQYYNGEERAKGNILERFSAQQFPDLHSELNLSSLELGDSALYFCASRSGSSYNSPLHFGNGTRLTVT.

This chain connects TRBV2 to TRBJ1-4; D not resolved. Trimming pared 10 bases from V and 8 bases from J, leaving 20 bases between. Germline loops: CDR1 SNHLY, CDR2 FYNNEI. The CDR3 loop spans 14 amino acids. In nucleotides, the CDR3 is TGTGCCACCCAGATTACCGAAGTCGGGGAAAAACTGTTTTTT. This codes for CATQITEVGEKLFF.

The chain employs TRBV6-5 and TRBJ2-3, with D maybe TRBD2 (5 bases). The CDR3 is 14 amino acids. The germline V gene has CDR1 MNHEY and CDR2 SVGAGI. Trimming shortened V by 1 base and J by 4 bases, and 9 bases separated the two germline ends. The CDR3 DNA reads TGTGCCAGCAGTTACTTACTAGGTGCAGATACGCAGTATTTT. Translation gives CASSYLLGADTQYF.

The chain employs TRBV6-6 and TRBJ2-1; D might be TRBD2 (5 bases). Germline V gene lookup returns CDR1 MNHNY and CDR2 SVGAGI (reference sequence). The V gene lost 5 bases and the J gene lost 7 bases, with 12 bases spanning the gap. The CDR3 runs to 13 residues. The CDR3 loop is CASSPRRENEQFF. Written as DNA, the CDR3 is TGTGCCAGCAGTCCCCGTAGGGAGAATGAGCAGTTCTTC.

V and J are TRBV29-1 and TRBJ2-5; TRBD1 might be the D (6 bases). The CDR3 has 12 residues. The germline gives CDR1 SQVTM, CDR2 ANQGSEA. Trimming removed 7 bases from V and 0 bases from J, with 9 bases in between. The CDR3: CSARTDQETQYF. The DNA of the CDR3 is TGCAGCGCTCGGACAGACCAAGAGACCCAGTACTTC.

V usage is TRBV6-5 and J usage is TRBJ1-4, with no clear D. Trimming removed 5 bases from V and 3 bases from J, with 13 bases in between. Germline V gene data show CDR1 as MNHEY and CDR2 as SVGAGI. The CDR3 has 15 amino acids. The CDR3 reads CASSPWEGSNEKLFF. The DNA of the CDR3 is TGTGCCAGCAGTCCCTGGGAGGGTTCTAATGAAAAACTGTTTTTT.

The CDR3 spells CASRHIQGNPYGYTF. The CDR3 region has the DNA TGTGCCAGCAGACATATACAGGGGAATCCGTATGGCTACACCTTC. V usage is TRBV5-6 and J usage is TRBJ1-2; 7 nucleotides match TRBD1. CDR1 and CDR2 (germline): SGHDT, YYEEEE. V dropped 5 bases and J dropped 5; count of bases not matched to a gene: 12. The CDR3 runs to 15 residues.

J is TRBJ1-5 and V is TRBV6-4, with D perhaps matching TRBD1 (6 bases). V lost 4 bases and J 5 bases, leaving 12 bases between the germline ends. Germline V gene sequence: CDR1 MRHNA, CDR2 SNTAGT. This CDR3 is built from 14 residues. DNA of the CDR3: TGTGCCAGCAGTGGTCCAGGGGAGTATCAGCCCCAGCATTTT. This translates into CASSGPGEYQPQHF.

The chain joins TRBV7-6 to TRBJ2-5; TRBD2 matches 9 bases. Germline CDR1 and CDR2: SGHVS and FNYEAQ. The junction had 8 bases not matched to a gene; V was cut back by 5 bases and J by 4 bases. The CDR3 contains 15 residues. CDR3 DNA sequence: TGTGCCAGCAGCCAAACCAGCGGGAGGTTAGAGACCCAGTACTTC. The encoded protein is CASSQTSGRLETQYF.

The rearrangement joins TRBV10-3 to TRBJ2-5; no firm D call. Looked up from germline, CDR1 is ENHRY and CDR2 is SYGVKD. This CDR3 region has 13 residues. Trimming pared 8 bases from V and 2 bases from J, leaving 12 bases between. For the CDR3, the DNA is TGTGCCATCGCGGCGCAACAACAAGAGACCCAGTACTTC. Protein sequence: CAIAAQQQETQYF.

The rearrangement joins TRBV3-1 (or the pseudogene TRBV3-2) to TRBJ2-1; 11 nucleotides agree with TRBD2. Germline-derived CDR1 and CDR2 are LGHDT and YNNKEL (reference sequence). V lost 5 bases and J lost 7; bases outside the gene matches: 4. The CDR3 loop spans 14 amino acids. The CDR3: CASSVGTSGNEQFF. For the CDR3, the DNA is TGTGCCAGCAGCGTTGGGACTAGCGGAAATGAGCAGTTCTTC.

The chain uses TRBV29-1 and TRBJ2-5, with 7 bases identical to TRBD2. The CDR3 sequence is 13 residues long. Germline CDR1 is SQVTM and CDR2 is ANQGSEA. The junction had 8 bases not matched to a gene; V was cut back by 5 bases and J by 5 bases. The CDR3 DNA reads as TGCAGCGTTCAGTTGGAGGGAGGGGAGACCCAGTACTTC. Translating it yields CSVQLEGGETQYF.

The gene calls are TRBV3-1 (or the pseudogene TRBV3-2) and TRBJ1-1; 9 bases are a match to TRBD1. J lost 2 bases, V lost 5 bases, and 3 bases had no gene match. Germline values: CDR1 LGHDT, CDR2 YNNKEL (reference sequence). The length of the CDR3 is 14 residues. For the CDR3, the DNA is TGTGCCAGCAGCATGGGACAGGGAAACACTGAAGCTTTCTTT. This encodes CASSMGQGNTEAFF.

The rearrangement joins TRBV5-6 to TRBJ1-2; TRBD1 might be the D (6 bases). Germline V gene sequence: CDR1 SGHDT, CDR2 YYEEEE. The CDR3 has 14 amino acids. V was trimmed by 1 base and J by 4 bases, leaving 11 bases between them. CDR3 bases: TGTGCCAGCAGCTTGACAGGGCACTCCTATGGCTACACCTTC. This gives the protein CASSLTGHSYGYTF. Using reference TRBV5-6 and TRBJ1-2 for the parts outside the CDR3, the full variable domain is DAGVTQSPTHLIKTRGQQVTLRCSPKSGHDTVSWYQQALGQGPQFIFQYYEEEERQRGNFPDRFSGHQFPNYSSELNVNALLLGDSALYLCASSLTGHSYGYTFGSGTRLTVV.

V usage is TRBV5-1 and J usage is TRBJ2-3, with 7 bases aligning to TRBD2. Unmatched junction bases numbered 6, after V lost 4 bases and J lost 7 bases. This CDR3 has 13 amino acids. CDR1 and CDR2 from the germline V gene are SGHRS and YFSETQ. The CDR3 loop is CASSPAGVNTQYF. For the CDR3, the DNA is TGCGCCAGCAGCCCGGCGGGGGTAAATACGCAGTATTTT.

In DNA, the CDR3 is TGTGCCAGCAGCTTAATTGAGCGTCAGTACACTGAAGCTTTCTTT. As protein: CASSLIERQYTEAFF. The chain is built from TRBV7-8 and TRBJ1-1; no reliable D call. The CDR3 extends over 15 amino acids. Looked up from germline, CDR1 is SGHVS and CDR2 is FQNEAQ. Trimming pared 2 bases from V and 3 bases from J, leaving 13 bases between.